Presented here are 29 T cell receptor beta chains from one specimen sequenced in a study of shared clonotypes between healthy human individuals. The data were produced by immunoSEQ multiplex PCR, yet TCRdb's version contains in-frame clones alone and is incomplete. In the table there are 950,000 to 1,200,000 clones, 70% to 85% of which are singletons. The sequenced sample was memory CD4+ T cells from PBMCs. Documented subset: CD45RA-negative fraction. These receptor sequences come from a man aged 18 to 29 in good health. Some clones in this sample may be carry-over from other donors' samples.

A note on this clone: This likely stems from a read error, as it lies one base from a far larger clone. This sequence joins TRBV7-3 and TRBJ2-3; D is ambiguous. CDR1 and CDR2 (germline): SGHTA, FQGTGA. Trimming cost V 4 bases and J 2 bases, with 4 bases left between them. There are 12 residues in the CDR3. This chain's CDR3 is CASSSHTDTQYF. The CDR3 DNA reads as TGTGCCAGCAGCTCACACACAGATACGCAGTATTTT.

The chain employs TRBV5-4 and TRBJ2-3, with TRBD2 matching 12 bases. From germline, CDR1 is SGHNT and CDR2 YYREEE (reference sequence). The length of the CDR3 is 15 residues. V was clipped by 3 bases and J by 6 bases; unmatched bases: 5. CDR3 sequence: CASSSKLAGGDTQYF. The CDR3 nucleotides are TGTGCCAGCAGCTCCAAGCTAGCGGGAGGGGATACGCAGTATTTT.

This sequence joins TRBV25-1 and TRBJ2-7; no clear D. The length of the CDR3 is 13 residues. With 10 bases removed from V and 2 bases from J, the gap between germline ends came to 15 bases. Germline CDR1 reads MGHDK; CDR2 reads SYGVNS. CDR3 coding DNA: TGTGCCACCCTCCACCCGTCGACCTACGAGCAGTACTTC. Encoded protein: CATLHPSTYEQYF.

The chain employs TRBV29-1 and TRBJ2-5; D may correspond to TRBD1 or TRBD2 (5 bases each). The CDR3 consists of 12 residues. Germline V gives CDR1 SQVTM, CDR2 ANQGSEA. V shed 7 bases and J shed 7 bases, with 16 bases lying between them. CDR3 nucleotide sequence: TGCAGCGGTGGGGGACCTCGAGGGACCCAGTACTTC. Amino acids: CSGGGPRGTQYF. Together with reference TRBV29-1 and TRBJ2-5, the CDR3 gives the full variable domain: SAVISQKPSRDICQRGTSLTIQCQVDSQVTMMFWYRQQPGQSLTLIATANQGSEATYESGFVIDKFPISRPNLTFSTLTVSNMSPEDSSIYLCSGGGPRGTQYFGPGTRLLVL.

V is TRBV6-4 and J is TRBJ1-2; D not certain. V lost 6 bases to trimming and J lost 8 bases, with 7 bases between them. The V gene's germline CDR1 is MRHNA and CDR2 SNTAGT. There are 10 residues in the CDR3. The CDR3 DNA is TGTGCCAGCAGACCCTTCGGCTACACCTTC. As protein: CASRPFGYTF.

This clone was counted many times. The genes are TRBV28 and TRBJ1-2; D perhaps matches TRBD1 (6 bases). CDR1 MDHEN and CDR2 SYDVKM come from the germline V gene. The CDR3 has 14 residues. Trimming removed 4 bases at V and 4 bases at J, with 13 bases between. Written as DNA, the CDR3 is TGTGCCAGCAGTTCCCTGGACAGTTTCTATGGCTACACCTTC. Its protein is CASSSLDSFYGYTF.

This clone appeared a few times. The V gene is TRBV9, the J gene TRBJ2-3; TRBD2 aligns across 12 bases. CDR3 length: 17 residues. In germline, CDR1 is SGDLS, CDR2 YYNGEE. V gave up 0 bases and J gave up 0 bases; unmatched junction bases: 2. The DNA for the CDR3 is TGTGCCAGCAGCGTAGGTGGGACTAGCGGGAGCACAGATACGCAGTATTTT. It codes for CASSVGGTSGSTDTQYF.

This chain links TRBV5-1 with TRBJ2-5; the match to TRBD2 covers 12 bases. The CDR3 covers 16 residues. Germline assignment: CDR1 SGHRS and CDR2 YFSETQ. The V segment lost 3 bases and the J segment 4 bases; nucleotides outside the gene matches: 7. CDR3 sequence: CASSYRTSGTLETQYF. The CDR3 DNA reads TGCGCCAGCAGCTATCGGACTAGCGGGACCCTAGAGACCCAGTACTTC.

The V call is TRBV28, the J call TRBJ1-2; D call uncertain. The germline CDR1 and CDR2 sequences are MDHEN and SYDVKM. The germline V and J ends were trimmed by 3 bases and 8 bases, with 22 bases remaining between them. This CDR3 spans 16 amino acids. This chain's CDR3 is CASSFPNTDKRRGYTF. The DNA of the CDR3 is TGTGCCAGCAGTTTCCCTAACACGGATAAACGTCGGGGCTACACCTTC.

CDR3 amino acids: CASSLGRPRVHNEQFF. The CDR3 nucleotides read TGTGCCAGCAGCCTAGGGAGACCCAGAGTCCACAATGAGCAGTTCTTC. V is TRBV4-2 and J is TRBJ2-1; maybe TRBD2 (5 bases). Germline V gene sequence: CDR1 LGHNA, CDR2 YNFKEQ. With 4 bases removed from V and 5 bases from J, the gap between germline ends came to 18 bases. This CDR3 region has 16 residues.

Regarding this clone: A junction end diverges from the germline sequence, so it may reflect a read error. The rearrangement links TRBV29-1 to TRBJ1-1, with D maybe TRBD1 (5 bases). The CDR3 totals 14 residues. CDR1 and CDR2 (germline): SQVTM, ANQGSEA. CDR3: CNVSTSGANTEAFF. The CDR3 nucleotides read TGCAACGTTAGTACGTCTGGGGCGAACACTGAAGCTTTCTTT.

This chain connects TRBV5-1 to TRBJ1-2; TRBD1 might be the D (6 bases). The CDR3 is 13 amino acids. The V gene lost 3 bases and the J gene lost 6 bases, with 12 bases spanning the gap. Germline V gene data show CDR1 as SGHRS and CDR2 as YFSETQ. The CDR3 DNA reads TGCGCCAGCAGCTGGGGGCAGGGGAATGGCTACACCTTC. Translated: CASSWGQGNGYTF.

The chain has TRBV10-3 and TRBJ2-1, with a tentative D call TRBD2 (5 bases). The CDR3 length is 13 residues. Germline V gene sequence: CDR1 ENHRY, CDR2 SYGVKD. Trimming took off 10 bases at V and 3 bases at J, with 13 bases between the two ends. The CDR3 spells CATVGGNYNEQFF. CDR3 coding DNA: TGTGCCACCGTTGGAGGTAACTACAATGAGCAGTTCTTC.

This clone was seen only a few times. The chain links TRBV4-3 to TRBJ1-3; weak D call: TRBD1 (6 bases). With 1 base removed from V and 0 bases from J, the gap between germline ends came to 13 bases. Germline values: CDR1 LGHNA, CDR2 YSLEER. The length of the CDR3 is 17 residues. The CDR3 DNA reads TGCGCCAGCAGCCAAGTAGGGGGGGGCAGCTCTGGAAACACCATATATTTT. It specifies CASSQVGGGSSGNTIYF.

The rearrangement uses TRBV28 and TRBJ2-2; 10 nucleotides match TRBD2. The germline V gene has CDR1 MDHEN and CDR2 SYDVKM. Trimming removed 3 bases from V and 1 base from J; junction bases left unmatched: 2. The CDR3 contains 16 residues. CDR3 in DNA: TGTGCCAGCAGTTTCCGGACTAGCGGGAACACCGGGGAGCTGTTTTTT. Protein product: CASSFRTSGNTGELFF.

As to this clone: The sample contains more than one DNA sequence encoding this CDR3. The CDR3 DNA sequence: TGCGCCAGCAGCTTAGGACAGGGGAACACCATATATTTT. This encodes CASSLGQGNTIYF. V and J are TRBV5-1 and TRBJ1-3; 9 bases map to TRBD1. CDR3 length equals 13 residues. V lost 2 bases to trimming and J lost 7 bases; unmatched junction nucleotides: 1. CDR1 is SGHRS and CDR2 is YFSETQ in the germline V gene.

The chain recombines TRBV28 with TRBJ2-7; D unresolved. The CDR3 contains 15 residues. V lost 4 bases, J lost 7 bases, and 20 bases lay in between. Germline V lookup: CDR1 MDHEN, CDR2 SYDVKM. Here the CDR3 DNA reads TGTGCCAGCAGTTCGCGGTCCTTCGGCGTAGGAGAGCAGTACTTC. As protein: CASSSRSFGVGEQYF.

The CDR3 spells CASSFFSSYNEQFF. The CDR3 nucleotides read TGTGCCAGCAGTTTCTTCAGCTCCTACAATGAGCAGTTCTTC. This chain joins TRBV28 and TRBJ2-1, with D uncertain. Germline assignment: CDR1 MDHEN and CDR2 SYDVKM. The CDR3 has 14 amino acids. Trimming removed 3 bases at V and 0 bases at J, with 6 bases between.

With regard to this clone: The sample contains more than one DNA sequence encoding this CDR3. The rearrangement joins TRBV28 to TRBJ2-1; D possibly corresponds to TRBD2 (5 bases). The germline V gene has CDR1 MDHEN and CDR2 SYDVKM. Trimming took off 4 bases at V and 7 bases at J, with 11 bases between the two ends. The length of the CDR3 is 13 residues. This chain's CDR3 is CASSWAGLNEQFF. Here the CDR3 DNA reads TGTGCCAGCAGTTGGGCGGGCCTAAATGAGCAGTTCTTC.

V usage is TRBV6-5 and J usage is TRBJ2-3; perhaps TRBD1 as D (5 bases). Germline CDR1 and CDR2: MNHEY and SVGAGI. The CDR3 has 13 residues. Trimming shortened V by 10 bases and J by 2 bases, and 13 bases separated the two germline ends. The CDR3 sequence: CAIRIGATDTQYF. As DNA, the CDR3 is TGTGCCATCCGAATTGGGGCCACAGATACGCAGTATTTT.

The sample holds a few counts of this clone. The rearrangement uses TRBV5-6 and TRBJ1-2; 7 nucleotides match TRBD1. The germline V gene has CDR1 SGHDT and CDR2 YYEEEE. This CDR3 spans 16 amino acids. Trimming at V came to 1 base and at J to 1 base, leaving 7 bases not matched to a gene. This chain's CDR3 is CASSLLGTVLNYGYTF. The CDR3, as DNA: TGTGCCAGCAGCTTGCTCGGGACAGTCCTTAACTATGGCTACACCTTC.

In the case of this clone: Other DNA sequences in this sample translate to the same CDR3. The DNA of the CDR3 is TGTGCCAGCAGCTTAGGTGGACCCAATGAGCAGTTCTTC. It encodes CASSLGGPNEQFF. The gene calls are TRBV7-9 and TRBJ2-1; D gene uncertain. Between the trimmed V and J ends, which lost 1 base and 6 bases, there was a span of 7 bases. From germline, CDR1 is SEHNR and CDR2 FQNEAQ (reference sequence). This CDR3 is 13 amino acids long. Filled out from reference TRBV7-9 and TRBJ2-1, the complete variable domain reads DTGVSQNPRHKITKRGQNVTFRCDPISEHNRLYWYRQTLGQGPEFLTYFQNEAQLEKSRLLSDRFSAERPKGSFSTLEIQRTEQGDSAMYLCASSLGGPNEQFFGPGTRLTVL.

This clone was seen ten or more times. The sample holds other DNA sequences that translate to the same CDR3. V is TRBV20-1 and J is TRBJ1-1, with TRBD1 matching over 10 bases. The CDR3 runs 11 residues. Per germline, CDR1 DFQATT and CDR2 SNEGSKA (reference sequence). V was clipped by 3 bases and J by 8 bases; unmatched bases: 0. CDR3 in DNA: TGCAGTGCTAGGGGACAGGGGGAAGCTTTCTTT. Its protein product is CSARGQGEAFF.

V and J are TRBV5-1 and TRBJ2-1; D is perhaps TRBD2 (7 bases). The CDR3 is made up of 16 amino acids. V lost 0 bases to trimming and J lost 2 bases, with 12 bases between them. CDR1 SGHRS and CDR2 YFSETQ come from the germline V gene. Here the CDR3 DNA reads TGCGCCAGCAGCTTGGAGGGGGGGCTTACCTACAATGAGCAGTTCTTC. Its protein is CASSLEGGLTYNEQFF.

This clone turned up a few times. This rearrangement joins TRBV4-2 to TRBJ1-2, with a tentative D call TRBD1 (6 bases). The CDR3 consists of 15 residues. Germline loops: CDR1 LGHNA, CDR2 YNFKEQ. Trimming took 0 bases from V and 3 from J, leaving 11 bases between them. The CDR3 loop reads CASSQDNRADYGYTF. CDR3 sequence (DNA): TGTGCCAGCAGCCAAGATAACAGGGCTGACTATGGCTACACCTTC.

The chain joins TRBV6-1 to TRBJ2-1, with a possible D match to TRBD1 (5 bases). V lost 3 bases and J 1 base, leaving 7 bases between the germline ends. Germline CDR1 and CDR2: MNHNS and SASEGT. The CDR3 runs to 14 residues. CDR3 region: CASSDQGSYNEQFF. Written as DNA, the CDR3 is TGTGCCAGCAGTGACCAGGGTTCCTACAATGAGCAGTTCTTC.

The chain recombines TRBV7-2 with TRBJ2-2; the D gene is possibly TRBD1 (6 bases). CDR1 and CDR2 from the germline V gene are SGHTA and FQGNSA. The CDR3 spans 16 residues. V gave up 5 bases and J gave up 3 bases, with 16 bases separating them. CDR3 sequence: CASSPHRAGDTGELFF. The CDR3 DNA follows: TGTGCCAGCAGCCCACATCGGGCAGGGGACACCGGGGAGCTGTTTTTT.

This chain joins TRBV9 and TRBJ1-3, with D possibly matching TRBD1 (6 bases). V gave up 0 bases and J gave up 4 bases, with 14 bases separating them. Germline loops: CDR1 SGDLS, CDR2 YYNGEE. CDR3 length equals 16 residues. The chain's CDR3 is CASSVEGQSPGNTIYF. The DNA of the CDR3 is TGTGCCAGCAGCGTAGAAGGACAGTCTCCGGGAAACACCATATATTTT.

This sequence joins TRBV7-3 and TRBJ1-1, with D maybe TRBD1 (6 bases). The CDR3 loop spans 16 amino acids. V was shortened by 2 bases and J by 6 bases, with 19 bases between the two germline ends. CDR1 is SGHTA, CDR2 FQGTGA, per germline. The CDR3, as DNA: TGTGCCAGCAGCTTAGCCTCCGGCAGGGGCCGTGCTGAAGCTTTCTTT. This translates into CASSLASGRGRAEAFF.